This T cell receptor (beta chain) was retrieved from a study of T cells in tuberculosis. CDR3 size: 15 residues. Looked up from germline, CDR1 is SGHDT and CDR2 is YYEEEE. With 0 bases removed from V and 3 bases from J, the gap between germline ends came to 12 bases. Only in-frame clones appear in the TCRdb table, and some are missing; sequencing was by immunoSEQ multiplex PCR. Found here are tens of thousands of clones, 95% of them singletons; the top ten hold about 3.7%. Specimen: PBMCs. The sequence was obtained from a donor aged 10 to 29 with latent tuberculosis or without tuberculosis infection. The rearrangement uses TRBV5-6 and TRBJ2-5, with D possibly matching TRBD2 (6 bases). CDR3 residues: CASSLGILAEETQYF. In DNA, the CDR3 is TGTGCCAGCAGCTTGGGGATCTTAGCGGAAGAGACCCAGTACTTC.